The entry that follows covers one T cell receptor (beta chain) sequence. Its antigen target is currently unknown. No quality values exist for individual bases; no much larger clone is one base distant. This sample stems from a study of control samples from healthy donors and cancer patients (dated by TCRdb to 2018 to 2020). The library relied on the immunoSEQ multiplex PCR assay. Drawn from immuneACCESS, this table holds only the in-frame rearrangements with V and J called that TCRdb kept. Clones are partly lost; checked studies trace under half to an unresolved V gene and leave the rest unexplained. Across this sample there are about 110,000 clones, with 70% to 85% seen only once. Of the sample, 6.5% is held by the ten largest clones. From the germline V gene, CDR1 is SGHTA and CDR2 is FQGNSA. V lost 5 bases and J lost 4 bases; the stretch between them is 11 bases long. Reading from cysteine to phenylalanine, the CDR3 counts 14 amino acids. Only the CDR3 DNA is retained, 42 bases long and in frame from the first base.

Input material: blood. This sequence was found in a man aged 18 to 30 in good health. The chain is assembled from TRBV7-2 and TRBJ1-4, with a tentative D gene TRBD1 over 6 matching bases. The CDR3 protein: CASSLGGHNEKLFF. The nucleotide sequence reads TGTGCCAGCAGCCTGGGGGGACATAATGAAAAACTGTTTTTT.